The 5 T cell receptor beta chains below were found in one sample sequenced in a study of response to subunit inactivated influenza vaccine. TCRdb analysed the RT-PCR reads with MiXCR anew, one entry per CDR3 protein. The data show about 570,000 distinct CDR3 sequences, with roughly 10% seen just once and more than 9.5% held by the top ten. These data were also filed under a second study, of T cells expressing NK-cell markers. That report adds: TCR beta cDNA was generated via 5'RACE template switching incorporating UMIs.

This specimen consisted of PBMCs from blood, obtained on the day of vaccination. The source of these receptors is a man aged 50-59 years who received an inactivated influenza vaccine.

This clonotype was counted between two and nine times. V usage is TRBV6-5 and J usage is TRBJ2-7; D not resolved. Germline CDR1 is MNHEY and CDR2 is SVGAGI. The V end lost 2 bases, the J end lost 6 bases, and 8 bases lay between the germline ends. This CDR3 spans 12 amino acids. The CDR3 DNA follows: TGTGCCAGCAGTTACCCCTTTGGCGAGCAGTACTTC. Protein product: CASSYPFGEQYF.

The chain couples TRBV5-1 to TRBJ2-3; 7 bases line up with TRBD1. V lost 4 bases to trimming and J lost 2 bases; unmatched junction nucleotides: 10. This CDR3 contains 16 residues. The germline gives CDR1 SGHRS, CDR2 YFSETQ. CDR3 region: CASSQTPGQITDTQYF. DNA of the CDR3: TGCGCCAGCAGCCAAACGCCGGGACAGATCACAGATACGCAGTATTTT.

This clonotype occurred many times. V gene TRBV27 combines with J gene TRBJ2-3; 8 bases are shared with TRBD2. This CDR3 contains 16 residues. The V gene's germline CDR1 is MNHEY and CDR2 SMNVEV (reference sequence). Trimming removed 3 bases from V and 4 bases from J; junction bases left unmatched: 9. The DNA for the CDR3 is TGTGCCAGCAGTTTTCTTGTCAGCGGGGGCTCAGATACGCAGTATTTT. It is translated as CASSFLVSGGSDTQYF.

This chain links TRBV7-2 with TRBJ2-7, with 8 bases matching TRBD2. Unmatched junction bases numbered 7, after V lost 5 bases and J lost 1 base. This CDR3 is 15 amino acids long. Germline lookup yields CDR1 SGHTA and CDR2 FQGNSA. CDR3 residues: CASSRRVAGSYEQYF. DNA of the CDR3: TGTGCCAGCAGCCGCCGGGTAGCGGGGTCCTACGAGCAGTACTTC.

The chain recombines TRBV2 with TRBJ2-6; D is perhaps TRBD1 or TRBD2 (5 bases each). Germline values: CDR1 SNHLY, CDR2 FYNNEI. CDR3 length equals 14 residues. Trimming shortened V by 8 bases and J by 4 bases, and 12 bases separated the two germline ends. The CDR3 protein is CASGTDGGANVLTF. CDR3 in DNA: TGTGCCAGCGGGACGGACGGAGGGGCCAACGTCCTGACTTTC.